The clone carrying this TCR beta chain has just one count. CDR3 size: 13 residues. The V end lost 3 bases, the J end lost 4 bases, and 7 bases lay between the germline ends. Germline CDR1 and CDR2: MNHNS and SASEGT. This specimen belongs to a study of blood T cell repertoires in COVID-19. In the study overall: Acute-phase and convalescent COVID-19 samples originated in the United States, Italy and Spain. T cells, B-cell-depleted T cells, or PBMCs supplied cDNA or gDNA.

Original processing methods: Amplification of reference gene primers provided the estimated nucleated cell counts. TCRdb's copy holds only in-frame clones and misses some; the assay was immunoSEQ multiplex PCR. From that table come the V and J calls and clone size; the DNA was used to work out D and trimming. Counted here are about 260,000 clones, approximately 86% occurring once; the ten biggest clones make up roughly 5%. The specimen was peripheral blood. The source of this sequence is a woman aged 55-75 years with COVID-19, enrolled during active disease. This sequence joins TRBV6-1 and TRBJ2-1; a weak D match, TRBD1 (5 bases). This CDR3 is CASSDQGYNEQFF. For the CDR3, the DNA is TGTGCCAGCAGTGACCAGGGATACAATGAGCAGTTCTTC.